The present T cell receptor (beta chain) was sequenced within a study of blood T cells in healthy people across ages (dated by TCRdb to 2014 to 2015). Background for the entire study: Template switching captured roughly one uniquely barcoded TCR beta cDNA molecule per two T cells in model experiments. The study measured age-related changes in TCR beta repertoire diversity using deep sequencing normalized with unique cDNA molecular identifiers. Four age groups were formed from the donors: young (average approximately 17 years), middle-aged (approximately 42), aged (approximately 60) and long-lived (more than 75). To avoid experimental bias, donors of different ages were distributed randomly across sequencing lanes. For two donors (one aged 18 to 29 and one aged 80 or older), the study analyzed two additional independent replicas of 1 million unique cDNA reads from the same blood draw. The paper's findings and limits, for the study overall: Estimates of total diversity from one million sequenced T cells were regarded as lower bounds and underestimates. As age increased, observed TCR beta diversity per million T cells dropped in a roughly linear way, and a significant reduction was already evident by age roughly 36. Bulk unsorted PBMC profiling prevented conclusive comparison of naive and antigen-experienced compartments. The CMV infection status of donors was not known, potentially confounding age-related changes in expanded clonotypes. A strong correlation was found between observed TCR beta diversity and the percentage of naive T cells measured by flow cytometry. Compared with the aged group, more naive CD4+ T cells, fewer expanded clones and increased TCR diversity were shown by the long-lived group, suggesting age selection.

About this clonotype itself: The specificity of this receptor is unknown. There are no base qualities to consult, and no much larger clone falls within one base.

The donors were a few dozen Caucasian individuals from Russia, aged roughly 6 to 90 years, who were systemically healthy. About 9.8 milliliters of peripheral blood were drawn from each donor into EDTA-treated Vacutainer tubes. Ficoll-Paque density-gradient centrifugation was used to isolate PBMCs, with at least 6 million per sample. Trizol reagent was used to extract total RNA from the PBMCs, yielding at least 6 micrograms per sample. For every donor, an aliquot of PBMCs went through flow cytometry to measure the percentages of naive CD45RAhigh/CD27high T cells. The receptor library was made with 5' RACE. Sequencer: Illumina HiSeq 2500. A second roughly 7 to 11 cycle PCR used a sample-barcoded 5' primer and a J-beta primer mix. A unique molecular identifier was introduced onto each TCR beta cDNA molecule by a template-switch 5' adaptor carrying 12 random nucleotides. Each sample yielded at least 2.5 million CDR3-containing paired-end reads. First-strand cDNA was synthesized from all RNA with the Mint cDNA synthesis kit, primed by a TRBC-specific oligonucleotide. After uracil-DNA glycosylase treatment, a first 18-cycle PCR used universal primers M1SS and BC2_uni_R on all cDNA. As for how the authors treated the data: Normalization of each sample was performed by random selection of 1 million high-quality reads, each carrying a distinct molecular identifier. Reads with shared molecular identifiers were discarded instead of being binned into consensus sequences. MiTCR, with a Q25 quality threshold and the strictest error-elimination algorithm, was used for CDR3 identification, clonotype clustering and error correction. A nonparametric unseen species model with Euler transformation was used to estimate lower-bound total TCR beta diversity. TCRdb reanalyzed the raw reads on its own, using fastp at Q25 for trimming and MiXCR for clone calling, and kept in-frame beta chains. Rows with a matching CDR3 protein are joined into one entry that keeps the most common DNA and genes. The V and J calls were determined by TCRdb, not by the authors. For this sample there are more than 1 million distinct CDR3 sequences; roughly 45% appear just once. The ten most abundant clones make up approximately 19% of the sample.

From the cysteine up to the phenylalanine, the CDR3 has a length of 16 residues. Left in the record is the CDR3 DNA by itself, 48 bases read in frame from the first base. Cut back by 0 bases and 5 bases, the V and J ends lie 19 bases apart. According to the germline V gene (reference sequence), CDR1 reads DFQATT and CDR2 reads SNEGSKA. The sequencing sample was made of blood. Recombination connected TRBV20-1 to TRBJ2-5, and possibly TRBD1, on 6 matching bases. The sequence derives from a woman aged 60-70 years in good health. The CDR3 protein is CSARDWGTGYAETQYF. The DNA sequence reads TGCAGTGCTAGAGATTGGGGAACAGGGTATGCGGAGACCCAGTACTTC.